The 7 T cell receptor beta chains below come from one sample, sequenced in a study of T cell responses to AZD1222 COVID-19 vaccine. Repertoires were generated with immunoSEQ multiplex PCR, while TCRdb's copy carries only in-frame clones and drops some. The repertoire holds about 120,000 clones, with approximately 88% as singletons. Sequencing was performed on peripheral blood, taken on day 0 of AZD1222 vaccination. The origin of the receptors is an adult in good health.

This chain uses TRBV5-6 with TRBJ2-3; tentative D call: TRBD1 (7 bases). The CDR3 is 17 amino acids. Germline CDR1 SGHDT, CDR2 YYEEEE. V was pared by 4 bases and J by 8 bases, with 26 bases between. Written as DNA, the CDR3 is TGTGCCAGCAGCCAAGGGACAGCGGGCACCCAAGTGGCTACGCAGTATTTT. Protein: CASSQGTAGTQVATQYF.

J is TRBJ1-1 and V is TRBV28, with D hard to call. Trimming shortened V by 1 base and J by 10 bases, and 16 bases separated the two germline ends. This CDR3 is 14 amino acids long. The germline gives CDR1 MDHEN, CDR2 SYDVKM. The CDR3 is CASSLSRQVIGAFF. DNA of the CDR3: TGTGCCAGCAGTTTATCCCGGCAGGTTATAGGAGCTTTCTTT.

CDR3 protein: CASSNVHWGSTEAFF. Here the CDR3 DNA reads TGTGCCAGTAGTAATGTCCATTGGGGGAGCACTGAAGCTTTCTTT. The rearrangement uses TRBV19 and TRBJ1-1; a weak D match, TRBD1 (5 bases). The CDR3 extends over 15 amino acids. Per germline, CDR1 LNHDA and CDR2 SQIVND (reference sequence). V was trimmed by 4 bases and J by 4 bases, leaving 16 bases between them.

The chain links TRBV5-1 to TRBJ2-1, with no clear D. Trimming stripped 5 bases from V and 0 bases from J, with 12 bases between. The CDR3 loop spans 15 amino acids. Germline values: CDR1 SGHRS, CDR2 YFSETQ. CDR3 sequence reads: CASSRVGGSYNEQFF. The CDR3 DNA follows: TGCGCCAGCAGTAGGGTAGGCGGCTCCTACAATGAGCAGTTCTTC.

V and J are TRBV25-1 and TRBJ2-7; a weak D match, TRBD2 (6 bases). Germline loops: CDR1 MGHDK, CDR2 SYGVNS. V lost 8 bases, J lost 0 bases, and 11 bases lay in between. The CDR3 extends over 13 amino acids. The CDR3 reads CASGEVVSYEQYF. CDR3 nucleotide sequence: TGTGCCAGCGGGGAGGTCGTCTCCTACGAGCAGTACTTC.

The V gene is TRBV5-1, the J gene TRBJ2-1; 8 bases match TRBD1. Germline lookup yields CDR1 SGHRS and CDR2 YFSETQ. Trimming at V came to 0 bases and at J to 9 bases, leaving 2 bases not matched to a gene. The CDR3 sequence is 13 residues long. CDR3 DNA: TGCGCCAGCAGCTTGGCAGGGGGCATTGAGCAGTTCTTC. It specifies CASSLAGGIEQFF.

This clone has a single count. The V gene is TRBV7-9, the J gene TRBJ2-3; TRBD1 agrees at 12 bases. CDR1 is SEHNR and CDR2 is FQNEAQ in the germline V gene (reference sequence). The CDR3 sequence is 16 residues long. The trim removed 5 bases at V and 5 bases at J, leaving 8 bases unmatched. The CDR3 reads CASSATGQGAIDTQYF. The CDR3 DNA sequence: TGTGCCAGCAGCGCCACGGGACAGGGGGCTATAGATACGCAGTATTTT.